What follows are 15 T cell receptor beta chains derived from one specimen sequenced in a study of cytomegalovirus exposure and HLA in healthy donors. Here immunoSEQ multiplex PCR was the method, and the copy in TCRdb shows in-frame clones only, minus some. The repertoire holds hundreds of thousands of clones, with around four fifths as singletons. Sequencing was done on a sample of PBMCs. Every receptor here comes from a woman between 18 and 29 years old in good health and CMV-seronegative.

The V call is TRBV25-1, the J call TRBJ2-1; D is possibly TRBD1 (6 bases). Germline CDR1 MGHDK, CDR2 SYGVNS. V lost 3 bases, J lost 0 bases, and 12 bases lay in between. The CDR3 loop spans 16 amino acids. The CDR3 DNA reads as TGTGCCAGCAGTGACCTACAGGGTTACTCCTACAATGAGCAGTTCTTC. It is translated as CASSDLQGYSYNEQFF. Using reference TRBV25-1 and TRBJ2-1 for the parts outside the CDR3, the full variable domain is EADIYQTPRYLVIGTGKKITLECSQTMGHDKMYWYQQDPGMELHLIHYSYGVNSTEKGDLSSESTVSRIRTEHFPLTLESARPSHTSQYLCASSDLQGYSYNEQFFGPGTRLTVL.

Here the CDR3 DNA reads TGTGCCAGCAGTGCGGTGGCAACTAATGAAAAACTGTTTTTT. Translating it yields CASSAVATNEKLFF. The V and J genes are TRBV6-1 and TRBJ1-4; unclear D gene. V was trimmed by 4 bases and J by 0 bases, leaving 6 bases between them. From germline, CDR1 is MNHNS and CDR2 SASEGT. The CDR3 runs to 14 residues.

The chain is built from TRBV27 and TRBJ2-1; D is unresolved. This CDR3 has 15 residues. Trimming cost V 3 bases and J 0 bases, with 9 bases left between them. CDR1 MNHEY and CDR2 SMNVEV come from the germline V gene (reference sequence). The CDR3 loop is CASSFGASSYNEQFF. CDR3 DNA: TGTGCCAGCAGTTTCGGCGCGAGCTCCTACAATGAGCAGTTCTTC.

The V and J genes are TRBV9 and TRBJ1-2; D remains unclear. The CDR3 has 15 residues. Germline-derived CDR1 and CDR2 are SGDLS and YYNGEE. The V end was cut by 0 bases, the J end by 2 bases, with 11 bases between. The CDR3 is CASSVGPVLNYGYTF. The CDR3 coding sequence is TGTGCCAGCAGCGTAGGTCCGGTGCTGAACTATGGCTACACCTTC. The full variable domain, rest sourced from reference TRBV9 and TRBJ1-2, is DSGVTQTPKHLITATGQRVTLRCSPRSGDLSVYWYQQSLDQGLQFLIQYYNGEERAKGNILERFSAQQFPDLHSELNLSSLELGDSALYFCASSVGPVLNYGYTFGSGTRLTVV.

The V and J genes are TRBV9 and TRBJ1-2; a weak D match, TRBD1 (5 bases). This CDR3 is built from 13 residues. Trimming left V 7 bases short and J 4 bases short, with 14 bases between. The germline V gene encodes CDR1 SGDLS and CDR2 YYNGEE. This CDR3 reads CASVAPGGYGYTF. DNA of the CDR3: TGTGCCAGCGTGGCCCCGGGGGGCTATGGCTACACCTTC.

The V gene is TRBV30, the J gene TRBJ1-4, with a tentative D call TRBD1 (5 bases). Per the germline V gene, CDR1 is GTSNPN and CDR2 is SVGIG (reference sequence). This CDR3 region has 14 residues. V lost 0 bases and J 5 bases, leaving 10 bases between the germline ends. DNA for the CDR3: TGTGCCTGGAGTGTATGGTGGGGGAATGAAAAACTGTTTTTT. The encoded protein is CAWSVWWGNEKLFF.

The chain has TRBV9 and TRBJ2-1, with 8 bases aligning to TRBD2. CDR3 length: 17 amino acids. J was trimmed by 1 base and V by 3 bases; bases with no gene match: 9. Germline V lookup: CDR1 SGDLS, CDR2 YYNGEE. CDR3 sequence reads: CASSGTTAGGSYNEQFF. As DNA, the CDR3 is TGTGCCAGCAGCGGTACCACCGCGGGGGGATCCTACAATGAGCAGTTCTTC.

This rearrangement joins TRBV27 to TRBJ2-1; 10 bases map to TRBD2. The germline gives CDR1 MNHEY, CDR2 SMNVEV (reference sequence). The CDR3 extends over 16 amino acids. V shed 5 bases and J 8 bases; nucleotides not matched to a gene: 12. The CDR3 is CASSPLAGVRRDEQFF. The CDR3 nucleotides read TGTGCCAGCAGTCCCCTAGCGGGGGTTAGGAGAGATGAGCAGTTCTTC.

The CDR3 loop is CASSLYRDNRNYGYTF. CDR3 sequence (DNA): TGCGCCAGCAGCTTGTATAGGGACAACCGTAACTATGGCTACACCTTC. The chain has TRBV5-1 and TRBJ1-2; possibly TRBD1 for D (6 bases). This CDR3 spans 16 amino acids. Trimming left V 1 base short and J 1 base short, with 14 bases between. Germline lookup yields CDR1 SGHRS and CDR2 YFSETQ.

This clone appeared a single time. The V call is TRBV5-4, the J call TRBJ2-3; D may be TRBD1 (7 bases). CDR3 size: 16 residues. Germline V gives CDR1 SGHNT, CDR2 YYREEE (reference sequence). V gave up 4 bases and J gave up 0 bases, with 15 bases separating them. CDR3 DNA: TGTGCCAGCAGCACCCCACAGGGGACTAGCACAGATACGCAGTATTTT. Its translation is CASSTPQGTSTDTQYF.

V is TRBV4-1 and J is TRBJ2-5; no definite D call. The CDR3 is 15 residues long. Germline lookup yields CDR1 MGHRA and CDR2 YSYEKL. Trimming removed 1 base at V and 2 bases at J, with 11 bases between. The chain's CDR3 is CASSQGPGSQETQYF. CDR3 DNA: TGCGCCAGCAGCCAAGGTCCAGGTTCTCAAGAGACCCAGTACTTC.

The rearrangement uses TRBV18 and TRBJ2-1; the match to TRBD2 covers 7 bases. There are 16 residues in the CDR3. Germline CDR1 is KGHSH and CDR2 is LQKENI. The J segment lost 2 bases and the V segment lost 2 bases, leaving 6 bases of the junction unmatched. CDR3 sequence (DNA): TGTGCCAGCTCACCAGGGGCGGGAGAACCCTACAATGAGCAGTTCTTC. Protein product: CASSPGAGEPYNEQFF.

The chain uses TRBV5-1 and TRBJ1-6; 9 bases match TRBD1. V was clipped by 4 bases and J by 2 bases; unmatched bases: 13. From germline, CDR1 is SGHRS and CDR2 YFSETQ. This CDR3 is built from 19 residues. The CDR3 loop reads CASSPDVGQGRTYNSPLHF. CDR3 DNA sequence: TGCGCCAGCAGCCCGGACGTGGGACAGGGAAGGACCTATAATTCACCCCTCCACTTT. Complete variable domain (other parts from reference TRBV5-1 and TRBJ1-6): KAGVTQTPRYLIKTRGQQVTLSCSPISGHRSVSWYQQTPGQGLQFLFEYFSETQRNKGNFPGRFSGRQFSNSRSEMNVSTLELGDSALYLCASSPDVGQGRTYNSPLHFGNGTRLTVT.

The rearrangement joins TRBV29-1 to TRBJ2-1; TRBD2 agrees at 11 bases. Germline V CDR1 and CDR2: SQVTM, ANQGSEA. This CDR3 is 15 amino acids long. Trimming removed 2 bases from V and 6 bases from J; junction bases left unmatched: 6. This CDR3 reads CSVESTGLAGNEQFF. The DNA of the CDR3 is TGCAGCGTTGAATCGACAGGACTAGCGGGCAATGAGCAGTTCTTC.

The chain joins TRBV27 to TRBJ2-2, with D possibly called TRBD1 or TRBD2 (5 bases each). Trimming removed 4 bases at V and 6 bases at J, with 18 bases between. The CDR3 consists of 16 residues. The germline gives CDR1 MNHEY, CDR2 SMNVEV (reference sequence). The CDR3 coding sequence is TGTGCCAGCAGTTCCCCCCGCAGGGTGCGGGCCGGGGAGCTGTTTTTT. It is translated as CASSSPRRVRAGELFF.